The clone carrying this TCR beta chain was seen once. Antigen specificity is unknown. The data belong to a study of T cell responses to AZD1222 COVID-19 vaccine. Libraries were prepared by immunoSEQ multiplex PCR; TCRdb keeps only in-frame clonotypes and omits some of them. This table holds about 140,000 clones, about 90% found once. General study findings and limits: In the spike-specific TCR repertoire, nearly half reportedly target unmutated variant regions. At baseline, seropositivity was found in only a handful of AZD1222 recipients.

The CDR3 extends over 14 amino acids. Trimming cost V 8 bases and J 1 base, with 15 bases left between them. Per germline, CDR1 SGHTA and CDR2 FQGNSA. This sequence originates from an adult in good health. V and J are TRBV7-2 and TRBJ2-7, with D hard to call. The input for sequencing was peripheral blood, taken on day 0 of AZD1222 vaccination. This CDR3 is CASQPYGPSYEQYF. The DNA of the CDR3 is TGTGCCAGCCAACCGTATGGCCCATCCTACGAGCAGTACTTC.